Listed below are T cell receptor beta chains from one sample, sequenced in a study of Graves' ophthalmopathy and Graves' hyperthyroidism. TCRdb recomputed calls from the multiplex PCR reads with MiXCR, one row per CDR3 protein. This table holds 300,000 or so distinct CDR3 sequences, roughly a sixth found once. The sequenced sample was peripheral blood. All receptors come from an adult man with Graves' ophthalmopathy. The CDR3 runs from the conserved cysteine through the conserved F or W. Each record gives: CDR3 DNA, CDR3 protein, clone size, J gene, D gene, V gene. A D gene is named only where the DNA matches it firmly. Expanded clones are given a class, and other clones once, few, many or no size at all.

CDR3 DNA: TGTGCCAGCAGTTTTCGGGACTACTCCTACGAGCAGTACTTC
CDR3 protein: CASSFRDYSYEQYF
clone size: .
J gene: TRBJ2-7
D gene: TRBD2
V gene: TRBV28

CDR3 DNA: TGTGCCAGCAGCTTAGGGGGGACAGAACAAGAGACCCAGTACTTC
CDR3 protein: CASSLGGTEQETQYF
clone size: many
J gene: TRBJ2-5
D gene: TRBD1
V gene: TRBV11-2

CDR3 DNA: TGTGCCTGGACACAGGGTTACGAGCAGTACTTC
CDR3 protein: CAWTQGYEQYF
clone size: .
J gene: TRBJ2-7
D gene: .
V gene: TRBV30

CDR3 DNA: TGTGCCATCCGGGACAGGGGATCCTACGAGCAGTACTTC
CDR3 protein: CAIRDRGSYEQYF
clone size: few
J gene: TRBJ2-7
D gene: TRBD1
V gene: TRBV6-1

CDR3 DNA: TGTGCCAGCAGCCCAGGGGGACTTACTAGCACAGATACGCAGTATTTT
CDR3 protein: CASSPGGLTSTDTQYF
clone size: .
J gene: TRBJ2-3
D gene: .
V gene: TRBV11-2

CDR3 DNA: TGTGCCAGCAGTTATAGGGGAAAGGCCGAGCAGTACTTC
CDR3 protein: CASSYRGKAEQYF
clone size: .
J gene: TRBJ2-7
D gene: .
V gene: TRBV12-3/TRBV12-4

CDR3 DNA: TGCAGTGCTAATCGGGAGGGAGAGACCCAGTACTTC
CDR3 protein: CSANREGETQYF
clone size: many
J gene: TRBJ2-5
D gene: TRBD2
V gene: TRBV20-1

CDR3 DNA: TGTGCCAGCAGCTCCTCTGGGGGGGGAAAGACCGGGGAGCTGTTTTTT
CDR3 protein: CASSSSGGGKTGELFF
clone size: .
J gene: TRBJ2-2
D gene: TRBD2
V gene: TRBV11-2

CDR3 DNA: TGTGCCAGCAGCCTATCCAGGACAGGCGAAGAGACCCAGTACTTC
CDR3 protein: CASSLSRTGEETQYF
clone size: .
J gene: TRBJ2-5
D gene: TRBD1
V gene: TRBV12-3/TRBV12-4

CDR3 DNA: TGTGCCAGCAGCTTGGGACAGGTCGATTACGAGCAGTACTTC
CDR3 protein: CASSLGQVDYEQYF
clone size: .
J gene: TRBJ2-7
D gene: .
V gene: TRBV5-6

CDR3 DNA: TGTGCCAGCAGCCCGACAGGGCTTGAGGATGGCTACACCTTC
CDR3 protein: CASSPTGLEDGYTF
clone size: many
J gene: TRBJ1-2
D gene: TRBD1
V gene: TRBV9

CDR3 DNA: TGTGCCAGCAGTTTTCGCCGGATCCAAGAGACCCAGTACTTC
CDR3 protein: CASSFRRIQETQYF
clone size: many
J gene: TRBJ2-5
D gene: .
V gene: TRBV28

CDR3 DNA: TGTGCCAGCAGTTCACAGGGGAGCAATCAGCCCCAGCATTTT
CDR3 protein: CASSSQGSNQPQHF
clone size: many
J gene: TRBJ1-5
D gene: TRBD1
V gene: TRBV12-3/TRBV12-4

CDR3 DNA: TGTGCCAGCAGTTTCGGACGGGAAGCTTTCTTT
CDR3 protein: CASSFGREAFF
clone size: many
J gene: TRBJ1-1
D gene: .
V gene: TRBV6-2/TRBV6-3

CDR3 DNA: TGCGCCAGCAGCGGGGACAGGGGGACGGGATCTGGAAACACCATATATTTT
CDR3 protein: CASSGDRGTGSGNTIYF
clone size: many
J gene: TRBJ1-3
D gene: TRBD1
V gene: TRBV4-1

CDR3 DNA: TGCGCCAGCAGCCACGACATGACAGGGGCCACTGAAGCTTTCTTT
CDR3 protein: CASSHDMTGATEAFF
clone size: many
J gene: TRBJ1-1
D gene: TRBD1
V gene: TRBV4-3

CDR3 DNA: TGTGCCACCAGTATAGACTGGAGCTCTGGAAACACCATATATTTT
CDR3 protein: CATSIDWSSGNTIYF
clone size: many
J gene: TRBJ1-3
D gene: .
V gene: TRBV15

CDR3 DNA: TGTGCCAGCAGTTGCGGGACAGGGGTCTCCTACGAGCAGTACTTC
CDR3 protein: CASSCGTGVSYEQYF
clone size: many
J gene: TRBJ2-7
D gene: TRBD1
V gene: TRBV6-4

CDR3 DNA: TGTGCCAGCAGTGAACATCCAGGGGGCTACTACGAGCAGTACTTC
CDR3 protein: CASSEHPGGYYEQYF
clone size: many
J gene: TRBJ2-7
D gene: TRBD1
V gene: TRBV2

CDR3 DNA: TGTGCCAGCAGGGAGAGCGGTCTTAGGACTGAAGCTTTCTTT
CDR3 protein: CASRESGLRTEAFF
clone size: many
J gene: TRBJ1-1
D gene: .
V gene: TRBV6-1

CDR3 DNA: TGTGCCATCAGTGAGTCGTCGGCGGGAGTCGGGCAAGAGACCCAGTACTTC
CDR3 protein: CAISESSAGVGQETQYF
clone size: .
J gene: TRBJ2-5
D gene: TRBD2
V gene: TRBV10-3

CDR3 DNA: TGTGCCAGCTATCGGACAGCGAACTCTGGAAACACCATATATTTT
CDR3 protein: CASYRTANSGNTIYF
clone size: .
J gene: TRBJ1-3
D gene: .
V gene: TRBV6-1

CDR3 DNA: TGTGCCAGCAGCCCCACGGGACAGGGGAGGGGCTACACCTTC
CDR3 protein: CASSPTGQGRGYTF
clone size: many
J gene: TRBJ1-2
D gene: TRBD1
V gene: TRBV28

CDR3 DNA: TGCGCCAGCAGCCAAGGGGAACAGGGGGCGCGACCGTACACCTTC
CDR3 protein: CASSQGEQGARPYTF
clone size: few
J gene: TRBJ1-2
D gene: TRBD1
V gene: TRBV4-1

CDR3 DNA: TGTGCCAGCAGTTTGGGAGGGGCGGCCACTGAAGCTTTCTTT
CDR3 protein: CASSLGGAATEAFF
clone size: .
J gene: TRBJ1-1
D gene: .
V gene: TRBV28

CDR3 DNA: TGTGCCAGCGGCCGGACGGGGGGTAGAGGCTATGGCTACACCTTC
CDR3 protein: CASGRTGGRGYGYTF
clone size: .
J gene: TRBJ1-2
D gene: .
V gene: TRBV11-2

CDR3 DNA: TGTGCCATCAGTGCCCAGGCCTGGGAGACCCAGTACTTC
CDR3 protein: CAISAQAWETQYF
clone size: many
J gene: TRBJ2-5
D gene: .
V gene: TRBV10-3

CDR3 DNA: TGTGCCAGCAGCCCAGGGACTAGCGGGGCTACCCAGTACTTC
CDR3 protein: CASSPGTSGATQYF
clone size: many
J gene: TRBJ2-5
D gene: TRBD2
V gene: TRBV7-2

CDR3 DNA: TGTGCCAGCAGCCAAAGAGGGGCAGGGACCTACGAGCAGTACTTC
CDR3 protein: CASSQRGAGTYEQYF
clone size: many
J gene: TRBJ2-7
D gene: .
V gene: TRBV11-2

CDR3 DNA: TGTGCCAGCAGCTTATGGACTAGCGGGAGGGCAATAGGCTACGAGCAGTACTTC
CDR3 protein: CASSLWTSGRAIGYEQYF
clone size: .
J gene: TRBJ2-7
D gene: TRBD2
V gene: TRBV11-2

CDR3 DNA: TGTGCCATCAGCCGGACTGCCTCGATCGCCAAAAACATTCAGTACTTC
CDR3 protein: CAISRTASIAKNIQYF
clone size: many
J gene: TRBJ2-4
D gene: .
V gene: TRBV10-3

CDR3 DNA: TGTGCCAGCAGTTACTCGAGGTTCAGGGATGGTGGCTACACCTTC
CDR3 protein: CASSYSRFRDGGYTF
clone size: many
J gene: TRBJ1-2
D gene: .
V gene: TRBV6-5

CDR3 DNA: TGTGCCAGCAGCTTAGATCCAGGGATCCACGAGCAGTACTTC
CDR3 protein: CASSLDPGIHEQYF
clone size: many
J gene: TRBJ2-7
D gene: .
V gene: TRBV11-2

CDR3 DNA: TGTGCCAGCGCTCGGGGAGTCGAGCAGTACTTC
CDR3 protein: CASARGVEQYF
clone size: many
J gene: TRBJ2-7
D gene: .
V gene: TRBV14

CDR3 DNA: TGTGCCAGCAGTTTGACAGGGTCTTTCTATGGCTACACCTTC
CDR3 protein: CASSLTGSFYGYTF
clone size: many
J gene: TRBJ1-2
D gene: TRBD1
V gene: TRBV7-8

CDR3 DNA: TGTGCCAGCAGTTATTCCAGGGGGACAGGGACCACCGGGGAGCTGTTTTTT
CDR3 protein: CASSYSRGTGTTGELFF
clone size: many
J gene: TRBJ2-2
D gene: TRBD1
V gene: TRBV11-2

CDR3 DNA: TGTGCCACCAGCAAGCTAGAGGCGGATTATGGCTACACCTTC
CDR3 protein: CATSKLEADYGYTF
clone size: .
J gene: TRBJ1-2
D gene: .
V gene: TRBV15

CDR3 DNA: TGTGCCAGCAGTTTTCTCCGTGGGAACACTGAAGCTTTCTTT
CDR3 protein: CASSFLRGNTEAFF
clone size: many
J gene: TRBJ1-1
D gene: .
V gene: TRBV28

CDR3 DNA: TGTGCCAGCAGCTTATCATCGAGCACTGAAGCTTTCTTT
CDR3 protein: CASSLSSSTEAFF
clone size: .
J gene: TRBJ1-1
D gene: .
V gene: TRBV7-2

CDR3 DNA: TGTGCCAGCAGCCAAGAGTTAGCGGGAGGGCCGGGGGAGCAGTACTTC
CDR3 protein: CASSQELAGGPGEQYF
clone size: many
J gene: TRBJ2-7
D gene: TRBD2
V gene: TRBV4-2

CDR3 DNA: TGCGCCAGCAGCTCAACTAGCGGGGAAGAGACCCAGTACTTC
CDR3 protein: CASSSTSGEETQYF
clone size: many
J gene: TRBJ2-5
D gene: TRBD2
V gene: TRBV5-1

CDR3 DNA: TGTGCCTGGAGTACCCGCCGGACGGCCATGAACACTGAAGCTTTCTTT
CDR3 protein: CAWSTRRTAMNTEAFF
clone size: many
J gene: TRBJ1-1
D gene: .
V gene: TRBV30

CDR3 DNA: TGTGCCATCAGTGAGTGGCGGGAGAAAAACGAGCAGTACTTC
CDR3 protein: CAISEWREKNEQYF
clone size: many
J gene: TRBJ2-7
D gene: TRBD2
V gene: TRBV10-3

CDR3 DNA: TGCGCCAGCAGTGACCGGGGACAGGCCTCGAACACCGGGGAGCTGTTTTTT
CDR3 protein: CASSDRGQASNTGELFF
clone size: .
J gene: TRBJ2-2
D gene: TRBD1
V gene: TRBV10-1

CDR3 DNA: TGTGCCAGCAGTTCCGGACAGGGAAGAGAGACCCAGTACTTC
CDR3 protein: CASSSGQGRETQYF
clone size: many
J gene: TRBJ2-5
D gene: TRBD1
V gene: TRBV27

CDR3 DNA: TGTGCCAGCACCACAGGGGGCTCTTCTTCGGGCTACACCTTC
CDR3 protein: CASTTGGSSSGYTF
clone size: many
J gene: TRBJ1-2
D gene: TRBD1
V gene: TRBV6-2/TRBV6-3

CDR3 DNA: TGTGCCAGCAGTTCTTACCAGGAGATCCTAGCCTTCGATCAGCCCCAGCATTTT
CDR3 protein: CASSSYQEILAFDQPQHF
clone size: many
J gene: TRBJ1-5
D gene: .
V gene: TRBV6-2/TRBV6-3

CDR3 DNA: TGTGCCAGCAGCTTAGATCGGGCAGGAGATGGCTACACCTTC
CDR3 protein: CASSLDRAGDGYTF
clone size: many
J gene: TRBJ1-2
D gene: .
V gene: TRBV11-2

CDR3 DNA: TGTGCCAGCAGTGAAGTGAGACTAGCGCGGTACGAGCAGTACTTC
CDR3 protein: CASSEVRLARYEQYF
clone size: .
J gene: TRBJ2-7
D gene: TRBD2
V gene: TRBV2

CDR3 DNA: TGTGCCAGCAGTTTATTCCGCGACAGCTACGAGCAGTACTTC
CDR3 protein: CASSLFRDSYEQYF
clone size: many
J gene: TRBJ2-7
D gene: .
V gene: TRBV28

CDR3 DNA: TGTGCCAGCAGCTTAGAGGGGGGCGGCAATCAGCCCCAGCATTTT
CDR3 protein: CASSLEGGGNQPQHF
clone size: many
J gene: TRBJ1-5
D gene: .
V gene: TRBV7-8

CDR3 DNA: TGTGCCACCAGCACGCGTAAGGACACTGAAGCTTTCTTT
CDR3 protein: CATSTRKDTEAFF
clone size: few
J gene: TRBJ1-1
D gene: .
V gene: TRBV15

CDR3 DNA: TGTGCCAGCAGTTACTCGAGGGGCTACGAGCAGTACTTC
CDR3 protein: CASSYSRGYEQYF
clone size: many
J gene: TRBJ2-7
D gene: .
V gene: TRBV6-5

CDR3 DNA: TGTGCCTGGAGCGCCCCCTACGAGCAGTACTTC
CDR3 protein: CAWSAPYEQYF
clone size: .
J gene: TRBJ2-7
D gene: .
V gene: TRBV30